Shown below are 4 T cell receptor beta chains from a single sample sequenced in a study of shared clonotypes between healthy human individuals. Repertoires were generated with immunoSEQ multiplex PCR, while TCRdb's copy carries only in-frame clones and drops some. The profile covers about 2.3 million clones, with just under 95% appearing a single time and around 0.4% taken by the ten largest. Sequenced material: naive CD4+ T cells from PBMCs. Subset meaning: CD45RA+ positively selected. These TCRs come from a man between 18 and 29 years old in good health. Some clones in this sample may be carry-over from other donors' samples.

The rearrangement uses TRBV28 and TRBJ2-7; TRBD2 matches at 7 bases. CDR3 size: 14 residues. After removal of 4 bases from V and 1 base from J, the junction contained 4 bases not matched to a gene. Germline V CDR1 and CDR2: MDHEN, SYDVKM. DNA of the CDR3: TGTGCCAGCAGTTACTTCGGGGGGTCCTACGAGCAGTACTTC. Encoded protein: CASSYFGGSYEQYF.

V is TRBV27 and J is TRBJ2-7, with D perhaps matching TRBD1 (5 bases). The CDR3 consists of 12 residues. Germline assignment: CDR1 MNHEY and CDR2 SMNVEV (reference sequence). V lost 0 bases, J lost 5 bases, and 5 bases lay in between. CDR3 protein: CASSLSGHEQYF. The CDR3 DNA reads TGTGCCAGCAGTTTATCGGGGCACGAGCAGTACTTC.

The V gene is TRBV4-1, the J gene TRBJ2-1; 9 nucleotides agree with TRBD2. Germline lookup yields CDR1 MGHRA and CDR2 YSYEKL. CDR3 length: 17 residues. V shed 2 bases and J 9 bases; nucleotides not matched to a gene: 14. DNA of the CDR3: TGCGCCAGCAGCCAACCGACTAGCGGCCGGCCAGGGGGTGAGCAGTTCTTC. Translating it yields CASSQPTSGRPGGEQFF.

The chain employs TRBV5-1 and TRBJ2-1, with D perhaps TRBD2 (6 bases). The germline gives CDR1 SGHRS, CDR2 YFSETQ. V lost 4 bases, J lost 4 bases, and 15 bases lay in between. There are 15 residues in the CDR3. Here the CDR3 DNA reads TGCGCCAGCAGCCTCGGGGAGGATCCGTACAATGAGCAGTTCTTC. Its translation: CASSLGEDPYNEQFF.